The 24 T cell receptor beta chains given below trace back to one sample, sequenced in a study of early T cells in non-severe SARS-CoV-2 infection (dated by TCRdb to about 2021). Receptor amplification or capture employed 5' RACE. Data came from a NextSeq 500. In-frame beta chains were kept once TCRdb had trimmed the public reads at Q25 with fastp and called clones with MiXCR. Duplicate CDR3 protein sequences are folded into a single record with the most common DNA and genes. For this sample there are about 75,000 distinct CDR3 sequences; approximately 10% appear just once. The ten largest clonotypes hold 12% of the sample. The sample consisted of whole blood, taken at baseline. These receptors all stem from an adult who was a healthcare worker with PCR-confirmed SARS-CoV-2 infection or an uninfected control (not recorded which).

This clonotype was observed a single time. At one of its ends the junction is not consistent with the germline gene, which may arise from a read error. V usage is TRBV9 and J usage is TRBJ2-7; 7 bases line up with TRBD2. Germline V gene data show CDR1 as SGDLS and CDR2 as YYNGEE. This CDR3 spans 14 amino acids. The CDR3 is CASSESGAAYEQHF. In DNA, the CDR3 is TGTGCCAGCAGCGAAAGCGGGGCCGCCTACGAGCAGCACTTC.

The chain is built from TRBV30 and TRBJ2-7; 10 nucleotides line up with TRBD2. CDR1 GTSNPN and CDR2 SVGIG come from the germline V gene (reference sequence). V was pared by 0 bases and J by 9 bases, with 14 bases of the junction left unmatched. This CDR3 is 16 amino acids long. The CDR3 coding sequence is TGTGCCTGGAGTGTACCCATAGCGGGGGGCACTCTGGGGCAGTACTTC. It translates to CAWSVPIAGGTLGQYF.

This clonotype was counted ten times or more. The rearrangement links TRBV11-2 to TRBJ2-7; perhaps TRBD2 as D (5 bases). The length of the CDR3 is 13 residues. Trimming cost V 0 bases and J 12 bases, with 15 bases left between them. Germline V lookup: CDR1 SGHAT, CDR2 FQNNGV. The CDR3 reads CASSLDRGADRYF. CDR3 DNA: TGTGCCAGCAGCTTAGATCGGGGTGCGGACCGGTACTTC.

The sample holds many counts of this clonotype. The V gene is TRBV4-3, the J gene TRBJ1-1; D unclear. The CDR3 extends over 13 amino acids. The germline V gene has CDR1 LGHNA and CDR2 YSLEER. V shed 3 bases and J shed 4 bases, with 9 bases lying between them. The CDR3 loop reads CASSHRRGTEAFF. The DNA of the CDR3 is TGCGCCAGCAGCCACCGTCGTGGCACTGAAGCTTTCTTT.

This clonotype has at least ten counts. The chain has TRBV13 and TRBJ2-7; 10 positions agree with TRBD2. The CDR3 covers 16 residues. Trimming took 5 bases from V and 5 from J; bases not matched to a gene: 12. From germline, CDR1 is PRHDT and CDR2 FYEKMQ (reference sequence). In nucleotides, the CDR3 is TGTGCCAGCAGCCCGTTCCGTTGGACTAGCGGCCACGAGCAGTACTTC. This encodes CASSPFRWTSGHEQYF.

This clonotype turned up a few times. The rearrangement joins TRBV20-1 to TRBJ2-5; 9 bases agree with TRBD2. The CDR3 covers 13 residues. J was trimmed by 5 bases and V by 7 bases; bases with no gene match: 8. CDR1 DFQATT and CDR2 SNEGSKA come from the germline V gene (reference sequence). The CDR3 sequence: CSGAGGTLETQYF. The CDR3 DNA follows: TGCAGTGGGGCGGGGGGGACCCTGGAGACCCAGTACTTC.

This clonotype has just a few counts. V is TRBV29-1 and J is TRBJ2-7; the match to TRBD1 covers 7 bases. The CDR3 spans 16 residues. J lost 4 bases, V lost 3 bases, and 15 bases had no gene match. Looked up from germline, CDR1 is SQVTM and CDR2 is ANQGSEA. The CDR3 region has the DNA TGCAGCGTTGACGACCCTCGGGACAGCGCTGGGTACGAGCAGTACTTC. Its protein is CSVDDPRDSAGYEQYF.

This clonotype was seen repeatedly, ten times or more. CDR3 sequence reads: CASSSGTRNSYEQYF. CDR3 coding DNA: TGTGCCAGCAGCTCCGGGACTCGAAACTCCTACGAGCAGTACTTC. V usage is TRBV11-2 and J usage is TRBJ2-7; a possible D gene is TRBD2 (6 bases). The CDR3 loop spans 15 amino acids. Trimming took 4 bases from V and 0 from J, leaving 13 bases between them. Germline V gene data show CDR1 as SGHAT and CDR2 as FQNNGV.

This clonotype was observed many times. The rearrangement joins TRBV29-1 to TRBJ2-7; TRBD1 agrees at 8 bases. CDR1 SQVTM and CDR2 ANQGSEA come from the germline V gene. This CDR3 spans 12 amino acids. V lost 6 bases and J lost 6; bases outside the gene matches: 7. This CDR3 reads CSVTRQGREQYF. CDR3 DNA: TGCAGCGTAACACGACAGGGGCGCGAGCAGTACTTC.

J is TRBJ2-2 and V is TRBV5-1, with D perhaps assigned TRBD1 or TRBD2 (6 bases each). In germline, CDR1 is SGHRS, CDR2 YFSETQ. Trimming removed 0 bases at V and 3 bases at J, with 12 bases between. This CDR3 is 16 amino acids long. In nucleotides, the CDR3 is TGCGCCAGCAGCTTGGTTGCAGGGGAGGACACCGGGGAGCTGTTTTTT. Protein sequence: CASSLVAGEDTGELFF. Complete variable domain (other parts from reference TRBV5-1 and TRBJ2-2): KAGVTQTPRYLIKTRGQQVTLSCSPISGHRSVSWYQQTPGQGLQFLFEYFSETQRNKGNFPGRFSGRQFSNSRSEMNVSTLELGDSALYLCASSLVAGEDTGELFFGEGSRLTVL.

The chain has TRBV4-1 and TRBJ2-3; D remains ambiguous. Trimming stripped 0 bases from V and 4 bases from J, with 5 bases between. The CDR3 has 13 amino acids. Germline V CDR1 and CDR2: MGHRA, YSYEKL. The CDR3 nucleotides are TGCGCCAGCAGCCAAGAAACCCCAGATACGCAGTATTTT. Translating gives CASSQETPDTQYF.

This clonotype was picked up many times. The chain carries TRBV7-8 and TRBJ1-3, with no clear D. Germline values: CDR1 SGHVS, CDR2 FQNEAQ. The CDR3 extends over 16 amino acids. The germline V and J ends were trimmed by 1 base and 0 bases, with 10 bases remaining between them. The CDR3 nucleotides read TGTGCCAGCAGCTTAGGGATCATCGACTCTGGAAACACCATATATTTT. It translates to CASSLGIIDSGNTIYF. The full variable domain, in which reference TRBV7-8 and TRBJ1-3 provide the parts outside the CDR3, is GAGVSQSPRYKVAKRGQDVALRCDPISGHVSLFWYQQALGQGPEFLTYFQNEAQLDKSGLPSDRFFAERPEGSVSTLKIQRTQQEDSAVYLCASSLGIIDSGNTIYFGEGSWLTVV.

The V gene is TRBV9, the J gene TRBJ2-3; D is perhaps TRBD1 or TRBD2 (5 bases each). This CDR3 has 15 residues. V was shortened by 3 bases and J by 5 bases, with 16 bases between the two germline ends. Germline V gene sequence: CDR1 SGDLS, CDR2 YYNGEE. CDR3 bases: TGTGCCAGCAGCGCCGGGGCCCCCGAGGGAGATACGCAGTATTTT. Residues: CASSAGAPEGDTQYF.

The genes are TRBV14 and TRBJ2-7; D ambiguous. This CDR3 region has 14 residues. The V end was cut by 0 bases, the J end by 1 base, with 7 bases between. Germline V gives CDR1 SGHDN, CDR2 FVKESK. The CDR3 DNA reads TGTGCCAGCAGCCAAGAAGGGCAGTCCTACGAGCAGTACTTC. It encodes CASSQEGQSYEQYF.

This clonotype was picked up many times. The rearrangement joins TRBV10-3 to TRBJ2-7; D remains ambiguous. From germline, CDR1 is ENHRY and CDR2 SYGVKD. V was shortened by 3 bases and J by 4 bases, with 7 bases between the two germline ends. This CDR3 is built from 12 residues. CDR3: CAISEIPYEQYF. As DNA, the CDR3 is TGTGCCATCAGTGAAATCCCTTACGAGCAGTACTTC.

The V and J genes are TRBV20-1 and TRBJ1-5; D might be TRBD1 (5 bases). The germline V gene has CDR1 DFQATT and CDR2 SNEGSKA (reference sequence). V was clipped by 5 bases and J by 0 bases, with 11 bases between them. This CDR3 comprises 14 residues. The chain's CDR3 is CSAGTGNSNQPQHF. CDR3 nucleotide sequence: TGCAGTGCTGGGACGGGGAATAGCAATCAGCCCCAGCATTTT.

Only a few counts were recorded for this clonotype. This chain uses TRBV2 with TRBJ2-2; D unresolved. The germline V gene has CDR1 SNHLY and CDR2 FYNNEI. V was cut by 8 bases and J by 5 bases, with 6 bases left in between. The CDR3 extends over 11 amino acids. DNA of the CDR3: TGTGCCAGCGTGAATACCGGGGAGCTGTTTTTT. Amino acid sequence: CASVNTGELFF.

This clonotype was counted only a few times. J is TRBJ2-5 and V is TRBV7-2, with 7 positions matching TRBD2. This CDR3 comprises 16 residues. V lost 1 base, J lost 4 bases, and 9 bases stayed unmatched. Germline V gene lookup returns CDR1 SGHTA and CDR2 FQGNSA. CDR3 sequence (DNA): TGTGCCAGCAGCTTAGGAGCGGGGCGCATCCGAGAGACCCAGTACTTC. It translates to CASSLGAGRIRETQYF.

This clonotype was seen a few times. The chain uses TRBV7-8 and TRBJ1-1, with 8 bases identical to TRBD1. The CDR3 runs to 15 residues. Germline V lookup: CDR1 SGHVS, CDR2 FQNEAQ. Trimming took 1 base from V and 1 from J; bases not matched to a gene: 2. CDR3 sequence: CASSLGDRRNTEAFF. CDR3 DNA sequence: TGTGCCAGCAGCTTAGGGGACAGGAGGAACACTGAAGCTTTCTTT. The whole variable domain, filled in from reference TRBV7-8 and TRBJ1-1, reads GAGVSQSPRYKVAKRGQDVALRCDPISGHVSLFWYQQALGQGPEFLTYFQNEAQLDKSGLPSDRFFAERPEGSVSTLKIQRTQQEDSAVYLCASSLGDRRNTEAFFGQGTRLTVV.

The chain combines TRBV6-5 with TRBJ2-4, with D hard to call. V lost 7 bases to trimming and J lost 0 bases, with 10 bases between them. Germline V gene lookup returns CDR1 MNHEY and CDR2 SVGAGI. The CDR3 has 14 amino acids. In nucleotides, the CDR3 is TGTGCCAGCACCCAGGCAGGAGCCAAAAACATTCAGTACTTC. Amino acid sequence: CASTQAGAKNIQYF.

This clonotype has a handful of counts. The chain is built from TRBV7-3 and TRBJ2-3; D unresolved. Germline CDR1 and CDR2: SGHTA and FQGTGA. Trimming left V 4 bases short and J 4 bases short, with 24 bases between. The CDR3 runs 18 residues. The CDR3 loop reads CASSSLGRGVRGPDTQYF. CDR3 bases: TGTGCCAGCAGCTCCCTGGGTCGTGGGGTGAGAGGCCCAGATACGCAGTATTTT.

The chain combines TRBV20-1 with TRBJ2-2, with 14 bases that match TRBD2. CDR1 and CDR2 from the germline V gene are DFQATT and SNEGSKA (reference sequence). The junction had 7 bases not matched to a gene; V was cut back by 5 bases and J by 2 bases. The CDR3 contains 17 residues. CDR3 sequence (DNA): TGCAGTGCTGCCGGACTAGCGGGGGGCTTCAACACCGGGGAGCTGTTTTTT. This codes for CSAAGLAGGFNTGELFF.

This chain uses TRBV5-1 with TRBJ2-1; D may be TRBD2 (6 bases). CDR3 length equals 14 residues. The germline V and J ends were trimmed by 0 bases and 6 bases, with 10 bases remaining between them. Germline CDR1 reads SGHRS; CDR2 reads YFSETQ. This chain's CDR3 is CASSLDGGVNEQFF. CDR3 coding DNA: TGCGCCAGCAGCTTGGACGGGGGAGTCAATGAGCAGTTCTTC.

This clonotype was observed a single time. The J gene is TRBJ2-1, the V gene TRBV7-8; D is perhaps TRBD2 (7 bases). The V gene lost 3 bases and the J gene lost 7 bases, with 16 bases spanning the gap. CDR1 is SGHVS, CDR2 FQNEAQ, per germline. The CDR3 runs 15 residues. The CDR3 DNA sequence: TGTGCCAGCAGCTTTTACCGGGGGGCCGGGAATGAGCAGTTCTTC. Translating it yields CASSFYRGAGNEQFF. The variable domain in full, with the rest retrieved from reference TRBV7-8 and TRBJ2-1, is GAGVSQSPRYKVAKRGQDVALRCDPISGHVSLFWYQQALGQGPEFLTYFQNEAQLDKSGLPSDRFFAERPEGSVSTLKIQRTQQEDSAVYLCASSFYRGAGNEQFFGPGTRLTVL.